This TCR beta chain was recorded in a study of blood T cell repertoires in COVID-19. Across the whole study: Acute and convalescent COVID-19 samples came from the United States, Italy and Spain. T cells, B-cell-depleted T cells, or PBMCs supplied cDNA or gDNA.

The CDR3 runs 15 residues. Per the germline V gene, CDR1 is KGHDR and CDR2 is SFDVKD. J gave up 5 bases and V 2 bases, and 4 bases lay outside the gene matches. Source study methods: From reference gene primer amplification, estimates of nucleated cell counts were derived. Using immunoSEQ multiplex PCR, the repertoire was profiled, and TCRdb retains in-frame clones only, with some absent. V and J calls and clone size come straight from that table; D and trimming were deduced from the DNA. This sample has around 200,000 clones; 65% to 90% occur once, and the top ten carry roughly 4.2%. The clonotype comes from a man aged 50 to 59 with acute or convalescent COVID-19. The sample comprised peripheral blood. The V gene is TRBV24-1, the J gene TRBJ2-1; 8 bases align to TRBD1. CDR3 sequence: CATSDSGQGNNEQFF. For the CDR3, the DNA is TGTGCCACCAGTGATTCCGGACAGGGAAACAATGAGCAGTTCTTC.